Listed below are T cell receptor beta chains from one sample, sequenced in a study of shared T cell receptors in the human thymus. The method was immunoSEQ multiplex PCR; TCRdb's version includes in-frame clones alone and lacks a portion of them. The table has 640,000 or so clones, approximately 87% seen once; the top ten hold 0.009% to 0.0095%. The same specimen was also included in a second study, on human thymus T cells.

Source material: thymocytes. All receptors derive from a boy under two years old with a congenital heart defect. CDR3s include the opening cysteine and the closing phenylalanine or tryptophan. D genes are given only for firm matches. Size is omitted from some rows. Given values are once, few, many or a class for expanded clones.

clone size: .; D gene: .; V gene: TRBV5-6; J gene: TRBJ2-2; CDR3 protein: CASTLRDNTGELFF; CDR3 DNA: TGTGCCAGCACCCTGAGAGATAACACCGGGGAGCTGTTTTTT
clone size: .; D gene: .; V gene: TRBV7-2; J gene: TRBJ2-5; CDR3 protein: CASSLGAGLVSKETQYF; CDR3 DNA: TGTGCCAGCAGCTTAGGGGCGGGACTGGTGAGTAAAGAGACCCAGTACTTC
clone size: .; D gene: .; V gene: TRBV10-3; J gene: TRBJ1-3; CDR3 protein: CAISRHWVYGNTIYF; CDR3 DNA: TGTGCCATCTCCCGACATTGGGTCTATGGAAACACCATATATTTT
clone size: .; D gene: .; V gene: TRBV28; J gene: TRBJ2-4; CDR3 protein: CASSFVSRRAKNIQYF; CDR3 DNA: TGTGCCAGCAGTTTTGTTTCGAGGAGAGCCAAAAACATTCAGTACTTC
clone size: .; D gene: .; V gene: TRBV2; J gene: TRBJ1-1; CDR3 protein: CASAPSFVGATEAFF; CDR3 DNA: TGTGCCAGCGCTCCCTCATTTGTGGGGGCGACTGAAGCTTTCTTT
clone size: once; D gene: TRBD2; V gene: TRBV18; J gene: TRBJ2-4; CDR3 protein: CASSPTSGSKTPVFQYF; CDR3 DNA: TGTGCCAGCTCACCGACTAGCGGGAGCAAGACCCCGGTCTTTCAGTACTTC
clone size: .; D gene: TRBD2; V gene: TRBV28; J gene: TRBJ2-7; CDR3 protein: CASSPNGTSGYEQYF; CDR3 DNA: TGTGCCAGCAGTCCAAACGGGACTAGCGGCTACGAGCAGTACTTC
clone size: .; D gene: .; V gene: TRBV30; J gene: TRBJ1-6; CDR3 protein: CAWSSRTHHRVNSPLHF; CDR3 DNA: TGTGCCTGGAGTAGTCGGACCCACCACAGGGTTAATTCACCCCTCCACTTT
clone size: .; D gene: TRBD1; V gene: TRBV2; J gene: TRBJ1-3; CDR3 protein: CASLVGQGSSGNTIYF; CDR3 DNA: TGTGCCAGCCTTGTGGGACAGGGCTCCTCTGGAAACACCATATATTTT
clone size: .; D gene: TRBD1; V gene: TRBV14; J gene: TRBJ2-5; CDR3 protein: CASSRSSRDRLSGETQYF; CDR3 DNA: TGTGCCAGCAGCCGCAGCTCCCGGGACAGACTATCTGGGGAGACCCAGTACTTC
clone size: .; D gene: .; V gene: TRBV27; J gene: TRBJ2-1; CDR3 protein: CAAGGVYNEQFF; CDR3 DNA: TGTGCCGCTGGCGGGGTCTACAATGAGCAGTTCTTC
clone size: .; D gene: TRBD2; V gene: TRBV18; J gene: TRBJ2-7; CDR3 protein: CASSPPRGGSSYEQYF; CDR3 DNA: TGTGCCAGCTCACCACCCCGCGGGGGGTCTTCCTACGAGCAGTACTTC
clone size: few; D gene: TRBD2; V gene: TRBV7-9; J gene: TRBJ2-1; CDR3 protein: CASSWGLAGPNEQFF; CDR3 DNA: TGTGCCAGCAGCTGGGGACTAGCGGGTCCCAATGAGCAGTTCTTC
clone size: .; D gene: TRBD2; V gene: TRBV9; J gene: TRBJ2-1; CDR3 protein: CASSPGAGGRKDEQFF; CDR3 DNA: TGTGCCAGCAGCCCTGGGGCGGGGGGGCGTAAGGATGAGCAGTTCTTC
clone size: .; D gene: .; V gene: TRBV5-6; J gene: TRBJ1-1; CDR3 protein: CASSLEPPGATEAFF; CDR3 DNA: TGTGCCAGCAGCTTGGAACCCCCAGGGGCTACTGAAGCTTTCTTT
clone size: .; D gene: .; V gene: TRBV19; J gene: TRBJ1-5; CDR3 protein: CASSIEGGARSNQPQHF; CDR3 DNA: TGTGCCAGTAGTATAGAGGGAGGGGCTCGTAGCAATCAGCCCCAGCATTTT
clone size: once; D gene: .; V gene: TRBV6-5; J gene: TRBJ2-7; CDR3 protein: CASSYSKRAYEQYF; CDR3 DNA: TGTGCCAGCAGTTACTCGAAACGAGCCTACGAGCAGTACTTC
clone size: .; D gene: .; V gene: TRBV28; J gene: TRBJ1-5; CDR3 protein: CASRGGRGGNQPQHF; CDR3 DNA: TGTGCCTCTAGGGGGGGGCGCGGGGGCAATCAGCCCCAGCATTTT
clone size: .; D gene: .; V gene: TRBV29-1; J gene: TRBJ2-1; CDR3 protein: CSVVGRQENTYNEQFF; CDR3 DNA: TGCAGCGTTGTAGGGCGACAGGAGAATACCTACAATGAGCAGTTCTTC
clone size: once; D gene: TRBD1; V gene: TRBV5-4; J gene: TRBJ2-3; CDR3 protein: CASSPRDRGPDTQYF; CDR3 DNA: TGTGCCAGCAGCCCCCGGGACAGGGGCCCAGATACGCAGTATTTT
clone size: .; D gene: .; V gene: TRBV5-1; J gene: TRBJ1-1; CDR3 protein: CASRVGGNTEAFF; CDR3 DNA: TGCGCCAGCAGGGTAGGGGGAAACACTGAAGCTTTCTTT
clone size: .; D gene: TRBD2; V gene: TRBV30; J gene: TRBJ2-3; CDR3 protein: CAWYKREVSGATDTQYF; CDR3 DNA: TGTGCCTGGTATAAGCGGGAGGTGTCAGGCGCCACAGATACGCAGTATTTT
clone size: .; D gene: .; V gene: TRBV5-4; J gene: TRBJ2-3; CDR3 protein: CASSLDDREADTQYF; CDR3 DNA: TGTGCCAGCAGCTTGGACGACAGGGAGGCAGATACGCAGTATTTT
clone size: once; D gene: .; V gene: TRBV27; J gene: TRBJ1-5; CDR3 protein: CASSSAPAVHTGGQPQHF; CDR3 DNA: TGTGCCAGCAGTTCGGCCCCAGCAGTCCATACCGGGGGTCAGCCCCAGCATTTT
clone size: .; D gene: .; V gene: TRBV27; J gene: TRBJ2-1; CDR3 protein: CASSLSWGIWGAGEQFF; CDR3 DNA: TGTGCCAGCAGTTTATCCTGGGGGATATGGGGAGCGGGTGAGCAGTTCTTC